The 10 T cell receptor delta chains below all came from one sample that was sequenced in a study of gamma-delta T cells after stem cell transplantation. TCRdb re-called clones from the RT-PCR reads via CATT. This sample yields 2,200 or so delta-chain clones, of which around 3.7% are seen a single time; more than 35% belongs to the top ten. The sequenced sample was gamma-delta T cells. These receptors were obtained from a human donor. It is not recorded whose cells these are; they may come from a transplant donor.

Within the sample, this clone is medium-sized (0.01 to 0.1%). The chain uses TRDV2 and TRDJ1, with unresolved D. The germline gives CDR1 GEAIGNYY, CDR2 EKD. CDR3 length: 13 residues. V was clipped by 3 bases and J by 3 bases, with 10 bases between them. The CDR3 protein is CACDYLSADKLIF. CDR3 bases: TGTGCCTGTGACTATCTGAGCGCCGATAAACTCATCTTT.

This clone was detected a few times. This likely reflects a read error, since a far larger clone is one base away. Other nucleotide sequences from this sample produce the same CDR3. The chain couples TRDV2 to TRDJ1, with 8 bases aligning to TRDD3. The length of the CDR3 is 16 residues. The germline gives CDR1 GEAIGNYY, CDR2 EKD. V lost 7 bases to trimming and J lost 3 bases; unmatched junction nucleotides: 15. CDR3 region: CACELLGATGPDKLIF. In DNA, the CDR3 is TGTGCCTGCGAGTTACTGGGGGCCACGGGGCCCGATAAACTCATCTTT.

This clone was seen a handful of times. TCRdb's protein for this DNA is that of a much larger clone and differs from the translation at residue 6, likely a read error; the protein shown is the DNA translation. The chain is built from TRDV2 and TRDJ1; 10 bases match TRDD3. From germline, CDR1 is GEAIGNYY and CDR2 EKD. The CDR3 has 18 residues. V was clipped by 1 base and J by 0 bases; unmatched bases: 10. In DNA form, the CDR3 reads TGTGCCTGTGACACGGTCCTTCGTACTGGGGGATACACCGATAAACTCATCTTT. It specifies CACDTVLRTGGYTDKLIF.

This clone qualifies as large. Other DNA sequences of this sample code for an identical CDR3. V and J are TRDV2 and TRDJ2, with 13 bases lining up with TRDD3. Germline V gene data show CDR1 as GEAIGNYY and CDR2 as EKD. CDR3 length: 17 residues. V lost 0 bases, J lost 6 bases, and 6 bases stayed unmatched. This chain's CDR3 is CACDTLTGGYGAAQLFF. The CDR3 DNA is TGTGCCTGTGACACCCTCACTGGGGGATACGGGGCAGCACAACTCTTCTTT.

This clone was seen more than once but under ten times. The protein recorded in TCRdb matches a much larger clone and deviates from this DNA's translation at residue 3, suggesting a read error; the protein here is obtained by translating the DNA. The J gene is TRDJ1, the V gene TRDV2; a weak D match, TRDD3 (6 bases). The ends were cut back, 9 bases at V and 0 bases at J, with 25 bases in the middle. Germline V gene sequence: CDR1 GEAIGNYY, CDR2 EKD. This CDR3 comprises 17 residues. As DNA, the CDR3 is TGTGCCCGTGGGCCCTCTCTAGCTGGGGACCACACCGATAAACTCATCTTT. Protein: CARGPSLAGDHTDKLIF.

Note on this clone: Translating this DNA gives a protein that differs at residue 10 from the TCRdb one, which belongs to a much larger clone; a read error is likely, and the protein shown is this translation. This rearrangement joins TRDV2 to TRDJ1; 11 bases fit TRDD3. CDR1 and CDR2 from the germline V gene are GEAIGNYY and EKD. The junction had 12 bases not matched to a gene; V was cut back by 3 bases and J by 1 base. This CDR3 contains 18 residues. This CDR3 reads CACDSVLGDMRVTDKLIF. Here the CDR3 DNA reads TGTGCCTGTGACTCTGTACTGGGGGATATGAGGGTCACCGATAAACTCATCTTT.

This clone was observed a handful of times. It differs at one base from a far larger clone, so likely a read error. Other nucleotide sequences in the sample specify the same CDR3. This chain joins TRDV2 and TRDJ3; 8 nucleotides agree with TRDD3. CDR1 and CDR2 (germline): GEAIGNYY, EKD. This CDR3 has 19 residues. The CDR3 DNA reads as TGTGCCTGTGACACCGGGGGATATCAGAGCTCCTGGGACACCCGACAAATGTTTTTC. It is translated as CACDTGGYQSSWDTRQMFF.

In this sample, this clone turned up a few times. This sequence is one base from a far larger clone and is likely a read error. Other DNA variants within this sample encode the same CDR3. The V gene is TRDV3, the J gene TRDJ1, with 9 nucleotides matching TRDD3. This CDR3 is built from 15 residues. V was pared by 3 bases and J by 3 bases, with 11 bases of the junction left unmatched. Germline values: CDR1 TVYSNPD, CDR2 GDNSRS (reference sequence). CDR3 protein: CAFSPPWGISDKLIF. The CDR3 DNA reads TGTGCCTTCTCTCCCCCCTGGGGGATCTCCGATAAACTCATCTTT. Combining the CDR3 with reference TRDV3 and TRDJ1 gives the whole variable domain CDKVTQSSPDQTVASGSEVVLLCTYDTVYSNPDLFWYRIRPDYSFQFVFYGDNSRSEGADFTQGRFSVKHILTQKAFHLVISPVRTEDSATYYCAFSPPWGISDKLIFGKGTRVTVEP.

As for this clone: TCRdb assigns this DNA the protein of a much larger clone, which departs from its translation at residue 6; this likely reflects a read error, and the protein shown comes from translating the DNA. The chain carries TRDV2 and TRDJ1, with 13 nucleotides matching TRDD3. Germline V gene data show CDR1 as GEAIGNYY and CDR2 as EKD. There are 19 residues in the CDR3. V lost 3 bases to trimming and J lost 0 bases; unmatched junction nucleotides: 12. As DNA, the CDR3 is TGTGCCTGTGACCCGATACTGGGGGATACGCCCAAATACACCGATAAACTCATCTTT. It specifies CACDPILGDTPKYTDKLIF.

This clone was observed a handful of times. The TCRdb record carries a much larger clone's protein, which differs from this DNA's translation at residue 6; a read error is the likely cause, and the protein listed here is the DNA translation. The chain couples TRDV2 to TRDJ1; D may be TRDD3 (5 bases). The V end was cut by 2 bases, the J end by 3 bases, with 21 bases between. This CDR3 has 17 residues. Germline loops: CDR1 GEAIGNYY, CDR2 EKD. The CDR3 DNA follows: TGTGCCTGTGACAATCAACTCGGCGAGGGGGGGGCCGATAAACTCATCTTT. Its protein is CACDNQLGEGGADKLIF.